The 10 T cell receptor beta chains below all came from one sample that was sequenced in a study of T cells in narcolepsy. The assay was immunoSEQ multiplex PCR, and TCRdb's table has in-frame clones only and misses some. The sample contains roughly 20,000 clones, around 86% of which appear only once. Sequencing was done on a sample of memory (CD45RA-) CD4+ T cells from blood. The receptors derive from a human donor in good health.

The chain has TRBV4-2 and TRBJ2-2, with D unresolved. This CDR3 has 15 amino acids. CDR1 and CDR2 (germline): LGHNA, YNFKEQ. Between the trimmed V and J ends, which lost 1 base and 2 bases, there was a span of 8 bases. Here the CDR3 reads CASSQVKTNTGELFF. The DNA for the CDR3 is TGTGCCAGCAGCCAAGTGAAGACTAACACCGGGGAGCTGTTTTTT.

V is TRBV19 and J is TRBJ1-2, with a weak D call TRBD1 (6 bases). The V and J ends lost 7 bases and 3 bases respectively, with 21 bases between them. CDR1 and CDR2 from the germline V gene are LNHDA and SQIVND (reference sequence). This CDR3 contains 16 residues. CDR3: CASITRDGQGYYGYTF. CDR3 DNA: TGTGCCAGTATCACAAGGGACGGCCAGGGGTACTATGGCTACACCTTC.

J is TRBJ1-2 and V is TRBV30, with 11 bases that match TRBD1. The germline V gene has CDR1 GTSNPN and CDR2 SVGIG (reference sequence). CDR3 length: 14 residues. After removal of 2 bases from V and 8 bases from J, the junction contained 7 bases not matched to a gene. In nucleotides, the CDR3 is TGTGCCTGGAGTTTAAGGGACAGGGGGAAGGGCTACACCTTC. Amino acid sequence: CAWSLRDRGKGYTF.

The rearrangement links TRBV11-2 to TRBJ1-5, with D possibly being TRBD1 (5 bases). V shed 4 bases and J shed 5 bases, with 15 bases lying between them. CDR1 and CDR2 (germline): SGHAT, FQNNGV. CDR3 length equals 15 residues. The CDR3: CASSYLAGNDQPQHF. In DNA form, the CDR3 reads TGTGCCAGCAGCTATCTCGCAGGGAATGATCAGCCCCAGCATTTT.

This CDR3 is CASSQPGFGNEQFF. CDR3 DNA sequence: TGTGCCAGCAGCCAACCCGGGTTCGGTAATGAGCAGTTCTTC. The genes are TRBV14 and TRBJ2-1; unclear D gene. Germline V lookup: CDR1 SGHDN, CDR2 FVKESK. Trimming left V 2 bases short and J 7 bases short, with 12 bases between. This CDR3 spans 14 amino acids.

CDR3 loop: CGSNQGSGGELFF. The CDR3 nucleotides read TGTGGATCGAATCAAGGCTCGGGCGGGGAGCTGTTTTTT. The chain employs TRBV19 and TRBJ2-2; D ambiguous. The length of the CDR3 is 13 residues. Germline V gene lookup returns CDR1 LNHDA and CDR2 SQIVND (reference sequence). The variable domain in full, completed from reference TRBV19 and TRBJ2-2, reads DGGITQSPKYLFRKEGQNVTLSCEQNLNHDAMYWYRQDPGQGLRLIYYSQIVNDFQKGDIAEGYSVSREKKESFPLTVTSAQKNPTAFYLCGSNQGSGGELFFGEGSRLTVL.

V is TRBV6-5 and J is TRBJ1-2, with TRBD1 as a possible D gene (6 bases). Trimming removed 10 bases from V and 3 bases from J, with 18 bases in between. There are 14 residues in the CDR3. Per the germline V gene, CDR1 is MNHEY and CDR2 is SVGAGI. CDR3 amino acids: CATNRVGGDYGYTF. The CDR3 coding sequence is TGTGCCACCAACAGGGTCGGGGGGGACTATGGCTACACCTTC.

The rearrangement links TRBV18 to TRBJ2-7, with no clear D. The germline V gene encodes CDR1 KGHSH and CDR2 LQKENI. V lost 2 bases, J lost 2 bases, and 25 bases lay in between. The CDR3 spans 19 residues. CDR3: CASSPETTFPLSDPYEQYF. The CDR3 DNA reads TGTGCCAGCTCACCAGAAACCACGTTCCCCCTCTCGGATCCCTACGAGCAGTACTTC.

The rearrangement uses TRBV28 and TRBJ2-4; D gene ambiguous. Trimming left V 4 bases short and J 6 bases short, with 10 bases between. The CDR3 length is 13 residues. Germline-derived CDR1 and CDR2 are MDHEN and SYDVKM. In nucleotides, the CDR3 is TGTGCCAGCAGTTCCGGTAGCTTAAACATTCAGTACTTC. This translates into CASSSGSLNIQYF.

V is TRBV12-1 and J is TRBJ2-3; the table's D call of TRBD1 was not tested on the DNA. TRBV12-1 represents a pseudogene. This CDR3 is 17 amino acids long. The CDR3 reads CASSSEGQTTSTDTQYF. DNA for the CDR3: TGTGCCAGCAGCTCGGAGGGACAGACCACTAGCACAGATACGCAGTATTTT.